This T cell receptor (beta chain) was captured by sequencing in a study of metastatic and nonmetastatic thyroid tumors (dated by TCRdb to the early 2020s). Background for the entire study: For patients with malignant and with benign thyroid disease, the researchers compared repertoires between peripheral blood samples and tumor or nodule tissue samples.

Broader findings and caveats from the paper: In both blood and tumor samples, TCR beta diversity was reported to be significantly higher in malignant tumors than in benign nodules.

None of the patients had been given any treatment before thyroid surgery. The study retrospectively analysed patient clinical samples collected from the early 2010s to the late 2010s using T-cell receptor beta sequencing. The library was built by means of PCR. Instrument used: Illumina HiSeq 4000. High-throughput sequencing was used to profile the TCR beta-chain CDR3 region of each patient. The study's own analysis went as follows. Drawing on CDR3 differences between clinicopathological groups, the researchers built a classifier meant to tell apart patients with distant-metastatic papillary thyroid cancer. The Shannon index was used to measure repertoire diversity, and the Morisita-Horn index was used to measure how similar tumor and blood repertoires were. The public reads were reprocessed in TCRdb via fastp at Q25 and MiXCR, keeping in-frame beta chains. The V and J calls and clone size come from TCRdb's table, not from the authors' own analysis. The sample includes about 62,000 clones, with less than 5% observed a single time. The top ten clonotypes cover around 24% of the sample.

This clone came up many times. Its antigen has not been determined. No much larger clonotype is one base removed from it; base qualities were not supplied. V is cut by 4 bases and J by 5 bases, and the space between the germline ends is 2 bases. CDR1 SNHLY and CDR2 FYNNEI were looked up in the germline V gene. CDR3 length: 10 amino acids, cysteine to phenylalanine. Only the CDR3 DNA is retained, 30 bases long and in frame from the first base. This chain joins TRBV2 to TRBJ2-5, with the D gene call left open. The receptor was isolated from a female donor with papillary thyroid cancer or a benign thyroid nodule (not recorded which). Some clones in this sample may be carry-over from other donors' samples. Sequences were obtained from blood. In nucleotides, the sequence is TGTGCCAGCAGTGTCGAGACCCAGTACTTC. Translated, this gives CASSVETQYF.